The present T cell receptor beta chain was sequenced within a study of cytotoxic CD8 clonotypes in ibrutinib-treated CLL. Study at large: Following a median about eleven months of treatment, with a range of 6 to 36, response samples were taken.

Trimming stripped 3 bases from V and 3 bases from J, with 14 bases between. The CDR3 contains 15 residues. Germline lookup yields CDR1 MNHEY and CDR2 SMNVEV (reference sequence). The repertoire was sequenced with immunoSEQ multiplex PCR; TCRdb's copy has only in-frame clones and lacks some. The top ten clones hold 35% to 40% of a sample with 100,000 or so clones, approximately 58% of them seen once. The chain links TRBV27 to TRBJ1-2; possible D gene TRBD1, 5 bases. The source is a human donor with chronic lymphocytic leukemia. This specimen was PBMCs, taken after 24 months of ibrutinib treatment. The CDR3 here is CASSLIGGRDYGYTF. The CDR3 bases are TGTGCCAGCAGTTTGATTGGGGGTCGTGACTATGGCTACACCTTC.